What follows is one TCR beta chain and its context. This clonotype appeared a few times. Its antigen remains unidentified. No much larger clone exists at a distance of one base, and base qualities are not known. Systemically healthy Caucasian individuals from Russia, 35 to 40 in total and aged roughly 6 to 100 years, were included as donors. Each donor gave about 9.2 milliliters of peripheral blood, drawn into EDTA-treated Vacutainer tubes. Ficoll-Paque density-gradient centrifugation was used to isolate PBMCs, with at least 6.5 million per sample. Total RNA, at least 6 micrograms per sample, was extracted from PBMCs with Trizol reagent. Naive CD45RAhigh/CD27high T cell percentages were measured by flow cytometry on a PBMC aliquot from every donor. Receptors were amplified or captured by 5' RACE. Sequenced using an Illumina HiSeq 2500. The second PCR ran for about 6 to 11 cycles and used a J-beta primer mix along with a sample-barcoded 5' primer. A unique molecular identifier was introduced onto each TCR beta cDNA molecule by a template-switch 5' adaptor carrying 12 random nucleotides. Each sample yielded at least 3 million CDR3-containing paired-end reads. All of the RNA was converted into first-strand cDNA using the Mint cDNA synthesis kit, with a TRBC-specific oligonucleotide serving as the primer. Following uracil-DNA glycosylase treatment, a first 18-cycle PCR with universal primers M1SS and BC2_uni_R was performed on all cDNA. Processing in the source paper ran as follows. Each sample was normalized by randomly selecting 1 million high-quality reads, each carrying a distinct molecular identifier. Instead of being binned into consensus sequences, reads with shared molecular identifiers were discarded. MiTCR, with a Q25 quality threshold and the strictest error-elimination algorithm, was used for CDR3 identification, clonotype clustering and error correction. A nonparametric unseen species model with Euler transformation was used to estimate a lower bound on total TCR beta diversity. In-frame beta chains were kept once TCRdb had trimmed the public reads at Q25 with fastp and called clones with MiXCR. Each record represents a unique CDR3 protein, reported with the most common genes and DNA among its rows. Clone size and V and J calls follow TCRdb, not the original study. The sample table contains some 370,000 distinct CDR3 sequences; only one count was recorded for approximately 47% of them. The top ten clonotypes cover over 40% of the sample.

This entry comes from a study of blood T cells in healthy people across ages (dated by TCRdb to about 2015). In the study overall: In model experiments, template switching captured roughly one uniquely barcoded TCR beta cDNA molecule for every two T cells. Age-related changes in TCR beta repertoire diversity were measured in the study by deep sequencing normalized with unique cDNA molecular identifiers. Four age groups were formed from the donors: young (average approximately 15 years), middle-aged (approximately 40), aged (around 68) and long-lived (about 75). To avoid experimental bias, donors of different ages were distributed randomly across sequencing lanes. For two donors (one aged 18 to 30 and one aged 80 or older), the study analyzed two additional independent replicas of 1 million unique cDNA reads from the same blood draw. Overall study outcomes, separate from this receptor: Compared with the aged group, the long-lived group had more naive CD4+ T cells, fewer expanded clones and increased TCR diversity, suggesting age selection. Observed TCR beta diversity correlated strongly with the percentage of naive T cells measured by flow cytometry. Total diversity estimates from one million sequenced T cells were considered lower bounds and underestimates. Observed TCR beta diversity per million T cells fell roughly linearly with age, and a significant reduction was already apparent by age roughly 40. Conclusive comparison of naive and antigen-experienced compartments was prevented by the profiling of bulk unsorted PBMCs. The CMV infection status of donors was not known, potentially confounding age-related changes in expanded clonotypes.

CDR1 and CDR2 (SGHDT, YYEEEE) derive from the germline V gene. At the junction V is shortened by 2 bases and J by 3 bases; bases outside the gene matches: 2. From the cysteine up to the phenylalanine, the CDR3 has a length of 15 residues. The sequence is cut down to CDR3 DNA, 45 bases in frame from base 1. The chain is made from TRBV5-6 and TRBJ2-1; TRBD1 aligns with 10 central bases. Sequenced input: blood. The sequence was collected from a man between 60 and 75 years old in good health. The CDR3 sequence is CASSFGDRGYNEQFF. The nucleotide sequence is given as TGTGCCAGCAGCTTTGGGGACAGGGGCTACAATGAGCAGTTCTTC.